This TCR beta chain was sequenced for a study of control samples from healthy donors and cancer patients (dated by TCRdb to about 2020). Measured from the cysteine to the phenylalanine, the CDR3 is 14 residues long. The only DNA kept is the CDR3, 42 bases in frame from the first base. Taken from the germline V gene (reference sequence), the CDR1 and CDR2 loops are LGHDT and YNNKEL. A distance of 13 bases separates the germline ends of V and J, which lose 4 bases and 4 bases respectively. Library generation was performed with the immunoSEQ multiplex PCR assay. TCRdb's version of the immuneACCESS table is confined to in-frame rearrangements and falls short of the full clone set. An unresolved V gene accounts for under half of the shortfall where checked; the remainder is of unknown origin. This sample is represented by around 94,000 clones; approximately 90% of them were singletons. Around 3.5% of the sample is in the top ten clones.

Notes on this clone: The antigen it recognizes is unknown. Base-call qualities are not available, and no considerably larger clone is one nucleotide away.

The V gene is TRBV3-1 (or the pseudogene TRBV3-2) and the J gene is TRBJ1-2; no confident D gene assignment can be made. The sequence was obtained from a young woman in good health. Sequencing was done on a sample of blood. The CDR3 protein sequence reads: CASSPRDFSYGYTF. The DNA reads as follows: TGTGCCAGCAGCCCCCGAGACTTCTCCTATGGCTACACCTTC.